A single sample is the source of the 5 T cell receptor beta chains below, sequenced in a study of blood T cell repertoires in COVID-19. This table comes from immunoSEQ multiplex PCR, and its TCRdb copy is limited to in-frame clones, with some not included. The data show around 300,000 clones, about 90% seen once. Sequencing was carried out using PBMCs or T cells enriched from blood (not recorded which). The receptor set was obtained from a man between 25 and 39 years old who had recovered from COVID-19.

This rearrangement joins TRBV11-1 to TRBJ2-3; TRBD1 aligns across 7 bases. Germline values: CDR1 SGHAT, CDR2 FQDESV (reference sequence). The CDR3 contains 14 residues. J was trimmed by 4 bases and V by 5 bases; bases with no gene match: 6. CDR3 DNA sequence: TGTGCCAGCAGCCCAGGGGGAGCGCCAGATACGCAGTATTTT. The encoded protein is CASSPGGAPDTQYF. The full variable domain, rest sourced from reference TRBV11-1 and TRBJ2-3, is EAEVAQSPRYKITEKSQAVAFWCDPISGHATLYWYRQILGQGPELLVQFQDESVVDDSQLPKDRFSAERLKGVDSTLKIQPAELGDSAMYLCASSPGGAPDTQYFGPGTRLTVL.

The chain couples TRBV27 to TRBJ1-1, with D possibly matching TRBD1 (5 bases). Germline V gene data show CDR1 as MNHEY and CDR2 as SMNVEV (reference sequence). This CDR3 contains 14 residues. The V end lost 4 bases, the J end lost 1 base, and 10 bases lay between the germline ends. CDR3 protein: CASSSDRANTEAFF. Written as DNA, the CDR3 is TGTGCCAGCAGTTCAGACAGAGCGAACACTGAAGCTTTCTTT.

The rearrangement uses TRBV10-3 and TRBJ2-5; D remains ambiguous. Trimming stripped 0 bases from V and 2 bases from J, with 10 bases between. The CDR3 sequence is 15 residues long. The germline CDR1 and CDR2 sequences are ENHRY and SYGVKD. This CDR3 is CAISESTRPQETQYF. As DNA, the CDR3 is TGTGCCATCAGTGAGTCGACTCGGCCACAAGAGACCCAGTACTTC.

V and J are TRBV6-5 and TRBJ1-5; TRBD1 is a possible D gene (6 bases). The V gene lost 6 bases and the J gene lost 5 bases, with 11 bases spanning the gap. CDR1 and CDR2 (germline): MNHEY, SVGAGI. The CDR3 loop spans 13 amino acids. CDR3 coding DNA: TGTGCCAGCAGCCTCGACAGGTATCAGCCCCAGCATTTT. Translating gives CASSLDRYQPQHF.

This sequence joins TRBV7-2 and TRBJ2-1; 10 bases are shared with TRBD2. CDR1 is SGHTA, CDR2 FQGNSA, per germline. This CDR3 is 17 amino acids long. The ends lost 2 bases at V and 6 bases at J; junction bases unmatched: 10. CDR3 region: CASSLRASSGGGNEQFF. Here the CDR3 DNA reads TGTGCCAGCAGCTTAAGGGCCTCTAGCGGGGGCGGCAATGAGCAGTTCTTC. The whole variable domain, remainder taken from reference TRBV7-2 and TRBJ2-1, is GAGVSQSPSNKVTEKGKDVELRCDPISGHTALYWYRQSLGQGLEFLIYFQGNSAPDKSGLPSDRFSAERTGGSVSTLTIQRTQQEDSAVYLCASSLRASSGGGNEQFFGPGTRLTVL.